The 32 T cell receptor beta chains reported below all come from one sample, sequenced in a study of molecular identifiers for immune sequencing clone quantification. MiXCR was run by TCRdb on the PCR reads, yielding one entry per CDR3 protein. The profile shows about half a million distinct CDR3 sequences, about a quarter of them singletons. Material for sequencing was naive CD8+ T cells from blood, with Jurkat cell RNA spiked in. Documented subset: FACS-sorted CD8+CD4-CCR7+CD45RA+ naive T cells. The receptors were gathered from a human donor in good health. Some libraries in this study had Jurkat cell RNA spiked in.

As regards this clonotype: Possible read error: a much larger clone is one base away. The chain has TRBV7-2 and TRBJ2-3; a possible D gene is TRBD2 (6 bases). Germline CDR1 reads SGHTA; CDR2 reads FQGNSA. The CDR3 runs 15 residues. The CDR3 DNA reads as TGTGCCAACAGCTTTCTGGCGGGGTCCGCAGATACGCAGTATTTT. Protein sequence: CANSFLAGSADTQYF.

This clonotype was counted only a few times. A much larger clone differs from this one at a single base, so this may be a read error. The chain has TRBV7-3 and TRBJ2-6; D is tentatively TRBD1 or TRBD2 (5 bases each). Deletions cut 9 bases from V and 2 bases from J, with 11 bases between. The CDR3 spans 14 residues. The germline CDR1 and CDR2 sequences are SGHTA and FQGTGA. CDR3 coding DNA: TGTGCCAGTGGCGAGGGGCCTGGGGCCAACGTCCTGACTTTC. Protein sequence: CASGEGPGANVLTF.

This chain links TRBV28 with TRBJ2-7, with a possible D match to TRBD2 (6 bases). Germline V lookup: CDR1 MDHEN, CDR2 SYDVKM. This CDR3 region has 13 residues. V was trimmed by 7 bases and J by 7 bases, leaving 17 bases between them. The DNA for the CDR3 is TGTGCCAGCACCCCCGATAAGGCGGGAGAGCAGTACTTC. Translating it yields CASTPDKAGEQYF.

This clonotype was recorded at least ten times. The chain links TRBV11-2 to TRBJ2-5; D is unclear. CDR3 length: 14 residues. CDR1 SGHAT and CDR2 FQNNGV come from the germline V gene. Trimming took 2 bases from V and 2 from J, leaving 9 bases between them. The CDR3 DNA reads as TGTGCCAGCAGCTTATCTCTTGATCAAGAGACCCAGTACTTC. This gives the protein CASSLSLDQETQYF.

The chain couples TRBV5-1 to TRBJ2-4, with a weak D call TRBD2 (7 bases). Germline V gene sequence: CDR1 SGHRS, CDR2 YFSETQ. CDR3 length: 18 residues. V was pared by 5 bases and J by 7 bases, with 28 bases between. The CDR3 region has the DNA TGCGCCAGCAGTTATACGCCGACTAGGGGGGGGGTTAATAACATTCAGTACTTC. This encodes CASSYTPTRGGVNNIQYF.

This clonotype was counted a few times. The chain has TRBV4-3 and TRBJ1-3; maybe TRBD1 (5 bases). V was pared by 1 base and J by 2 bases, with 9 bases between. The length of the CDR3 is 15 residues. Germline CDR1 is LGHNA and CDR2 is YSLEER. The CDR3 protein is CASSQGRAPGNTIYF. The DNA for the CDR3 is TGCGCCAGCAGCCAAGGCAGGGCGCCTGGAAACACCATATATTTT.

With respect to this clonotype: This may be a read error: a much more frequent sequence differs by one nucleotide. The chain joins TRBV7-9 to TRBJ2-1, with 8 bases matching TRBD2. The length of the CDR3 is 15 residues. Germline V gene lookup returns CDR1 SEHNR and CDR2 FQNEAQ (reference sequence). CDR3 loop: CTSRTSGSKVDEQFF. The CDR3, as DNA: TGTACCAGTAGAACTAGCGGTTCGAAGGTCGATGAGCAGTTCTTC. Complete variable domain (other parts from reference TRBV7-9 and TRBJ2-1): DTGVSQNPRHKITKRGQNVTFRCDPISEHNRLYWYRQTLGQGPEFLTYFQNEAQLEKSRLLSDRFSAERPKGSFSTLEIQRTEQGDSAMYLCTSRTSGSKVDEQFFGPGTRLTVL.

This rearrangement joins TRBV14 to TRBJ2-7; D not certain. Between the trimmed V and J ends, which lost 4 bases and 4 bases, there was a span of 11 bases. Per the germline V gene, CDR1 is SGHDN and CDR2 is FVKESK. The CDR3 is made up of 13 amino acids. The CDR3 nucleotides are TGTGCCAGCAGCCGCGTTGCTTTGTACGAGCAGTACTTC. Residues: CASSRVALYEQYF. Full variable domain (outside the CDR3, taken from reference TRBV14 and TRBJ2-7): EAGVTQFPSHSVIEKGQTVTLRCDPISGHDNLYWYRRVMGKEIKFLLHFVKESKQDESGMPNNRFLAERTGGTYSTLKVQPAELEDSGVYFCASSRVALYEQYFGPGTRLTVT.

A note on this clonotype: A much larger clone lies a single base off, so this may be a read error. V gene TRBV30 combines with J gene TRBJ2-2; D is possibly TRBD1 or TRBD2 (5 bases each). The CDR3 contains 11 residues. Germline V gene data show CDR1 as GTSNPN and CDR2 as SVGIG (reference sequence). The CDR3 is CAWIRAGEPFF. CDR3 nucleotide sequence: TGTGCCTGGATCAGGGCCGGGGAGCCGTTTTTT.

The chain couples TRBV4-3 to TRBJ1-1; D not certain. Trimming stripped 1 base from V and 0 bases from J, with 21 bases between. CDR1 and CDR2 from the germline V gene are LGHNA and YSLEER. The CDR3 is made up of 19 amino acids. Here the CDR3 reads CASSQVPIGPENMNTEAFF. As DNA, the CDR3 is TGCGCCAGCAGCCAAGTCCCCATTGGGCCAGAAAACATGAACACTGAAGCTTTCTTT.

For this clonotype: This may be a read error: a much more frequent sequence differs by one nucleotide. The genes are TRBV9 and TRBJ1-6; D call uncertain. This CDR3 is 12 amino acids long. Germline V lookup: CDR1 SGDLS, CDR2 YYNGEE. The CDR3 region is CASSVGYSPPHF. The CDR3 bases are TGTGCCAGCAGCGTAGGGTATTCACCCCCCCACTTT.

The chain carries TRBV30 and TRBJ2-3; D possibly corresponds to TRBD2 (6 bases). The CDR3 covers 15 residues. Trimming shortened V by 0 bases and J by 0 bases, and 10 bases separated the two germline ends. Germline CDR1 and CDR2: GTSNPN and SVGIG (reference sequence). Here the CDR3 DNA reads TGTGCCTGGAGTGTCGGCGGGACCAGCACAGATACGCAGTATTTT. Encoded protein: CAWSVGGTSTDTQYF.

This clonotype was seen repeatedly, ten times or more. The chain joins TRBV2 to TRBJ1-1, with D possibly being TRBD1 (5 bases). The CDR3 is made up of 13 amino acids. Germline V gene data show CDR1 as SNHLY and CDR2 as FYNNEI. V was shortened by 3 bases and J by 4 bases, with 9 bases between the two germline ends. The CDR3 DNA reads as TGTGCCAGCAGTGATTACGGGGGCACTGAAGCTTTCTTT. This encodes CASSDYGGTEAFF.

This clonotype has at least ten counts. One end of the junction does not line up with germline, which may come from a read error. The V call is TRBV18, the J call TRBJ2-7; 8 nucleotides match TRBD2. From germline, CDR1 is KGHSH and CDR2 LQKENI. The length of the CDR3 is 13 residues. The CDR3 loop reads CASSEGLAYEQYF. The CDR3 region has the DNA TGCGCCAGCAGCGAGGGACTAGCCTACGAGCAGTACTTC.

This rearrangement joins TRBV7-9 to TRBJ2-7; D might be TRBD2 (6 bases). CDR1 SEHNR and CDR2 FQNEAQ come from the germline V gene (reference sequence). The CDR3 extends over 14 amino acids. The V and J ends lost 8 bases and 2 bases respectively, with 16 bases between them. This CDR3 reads CASLPGGSPYEQYF. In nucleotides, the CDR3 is TGTGCCAGCCTGCCCGGGGGATCGCCCTACGAGCAGTACTTC.

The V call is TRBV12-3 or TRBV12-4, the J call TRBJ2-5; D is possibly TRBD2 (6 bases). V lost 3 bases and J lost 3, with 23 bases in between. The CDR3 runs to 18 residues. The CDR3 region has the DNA TGTGCCAGCAGTTTGGGTGCGGGGTCCCGCCGGGGCGAAGAGACCCAGTACTTC. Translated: CASSLGAGSRRGEETQYF.

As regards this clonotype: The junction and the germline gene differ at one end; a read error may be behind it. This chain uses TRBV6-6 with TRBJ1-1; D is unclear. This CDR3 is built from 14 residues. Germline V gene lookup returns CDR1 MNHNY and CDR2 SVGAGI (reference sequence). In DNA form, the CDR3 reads TGTGCCAGCAGTTACTCGAGGTCGGCCACTGAAGCTTCCTTT. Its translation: CASSYSRSATEASF.

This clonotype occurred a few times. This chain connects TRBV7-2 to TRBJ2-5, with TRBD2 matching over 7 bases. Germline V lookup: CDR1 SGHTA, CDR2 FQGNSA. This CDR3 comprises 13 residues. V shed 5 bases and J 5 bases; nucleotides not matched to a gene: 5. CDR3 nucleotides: TGTGCCAGCAGCGCATGGGGGGGGGAGACCCAGTACTTC. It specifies CASSAWGGETQYF.

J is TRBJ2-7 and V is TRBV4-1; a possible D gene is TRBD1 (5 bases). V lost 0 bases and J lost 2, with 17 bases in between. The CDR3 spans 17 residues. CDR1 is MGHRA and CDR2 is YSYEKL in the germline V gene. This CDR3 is CASSQDGPDSSPYEQYF. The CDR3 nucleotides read TGCGCCAGCAGCCAAGATGGGCCCGACAGCAGTCCCTACGAGCAGTACTTC.

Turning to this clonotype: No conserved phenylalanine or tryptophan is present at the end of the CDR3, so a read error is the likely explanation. CDR3 in DNA: TGTGCCAGCAGCTCCCCGGGCAGGGACTACGGGCAGTACATC. It codes for CASSSPGRDYGQYI. The rearrangement uses TRBV7-9 and TRBJ2-7; 7 positions agree with TRBD2. Germline V gene lookup returns CDR1 SEHNR and CDR2 FQNEAQ (reference sequence). The CDR3 spans 14 residues.

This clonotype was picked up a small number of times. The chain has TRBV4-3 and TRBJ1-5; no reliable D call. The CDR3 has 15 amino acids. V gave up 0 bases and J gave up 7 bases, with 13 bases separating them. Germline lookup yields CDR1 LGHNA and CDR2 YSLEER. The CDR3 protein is CASSQDSGIWQPQHF. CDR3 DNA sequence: TGCGCCAGCAGCCAAGACTCGGGGATTTGGCAGCCCCAGCATTTT.

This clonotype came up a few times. The DNA of the CDR3 is TGTGCCAGCAGTGCCGAGGGGGGGGCAGATACGCAGTATTTT. Translated: CASSAEGGADTQYF. The genes are TRBV6-5 and TRBJ2-3, with D maybe TRBD2 (7 bases). The V end lost 5 bases, the J end lost 4 bases, and 13 bases lay between the germline ends. From germline, CDR1 is MNHEY and CDR2 SVGAGI. The CDR3 is 14 residues long.

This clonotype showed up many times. Here the CDR3 DNA reads TGTGCCAGCAGCTCCGCTTACACCGGCGAGAACACTGAAGCTTTCTTT. It translates to CASSSAYTGENTEAFF. The J gene is TRBJ1-1, the V gene TRBV7-9; D is undetermined. With 4 bases removed from V and 1 base from J, the gap between germline ends came to 16 bases. This CDR3 spans 16 amino acids. Germline V gene data show CDR1 as SEHNR and CDR2 as FQNEAQ (reference sequence).

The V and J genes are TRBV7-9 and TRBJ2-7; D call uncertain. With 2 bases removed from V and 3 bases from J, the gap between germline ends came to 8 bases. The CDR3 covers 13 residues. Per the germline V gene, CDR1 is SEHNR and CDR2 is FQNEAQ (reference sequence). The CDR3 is CASSLTTFYEQYF. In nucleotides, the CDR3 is TGTGCCAGCAGCTTAACAACCTTCTACGAGCAGTACTTC.

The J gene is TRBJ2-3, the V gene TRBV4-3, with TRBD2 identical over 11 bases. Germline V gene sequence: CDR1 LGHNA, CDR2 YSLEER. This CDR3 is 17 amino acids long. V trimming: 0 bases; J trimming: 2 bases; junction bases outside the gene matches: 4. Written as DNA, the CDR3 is TGCGCCAGCAGCCAAGATTGGACTAGCGGGTACACAGATACGCAGTATTTT. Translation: CASSQDWTSGYTDTQYF.

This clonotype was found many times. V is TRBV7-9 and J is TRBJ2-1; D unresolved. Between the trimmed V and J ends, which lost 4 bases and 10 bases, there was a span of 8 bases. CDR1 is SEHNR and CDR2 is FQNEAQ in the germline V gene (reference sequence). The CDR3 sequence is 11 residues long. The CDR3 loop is CASSSWPEQFF. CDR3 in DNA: TGTGCCAGCAGCTCCTGGCCGGAGCAGTTCTTC.

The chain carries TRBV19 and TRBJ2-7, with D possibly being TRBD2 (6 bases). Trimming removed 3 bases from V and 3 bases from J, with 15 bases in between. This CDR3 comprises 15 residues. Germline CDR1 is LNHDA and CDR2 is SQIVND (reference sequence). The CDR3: CASSIFGGDLYEQYF. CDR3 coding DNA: TGTGCCAGTAGTATTTTTGGCGGGGACCTCTACGAGCAGTACTTC.

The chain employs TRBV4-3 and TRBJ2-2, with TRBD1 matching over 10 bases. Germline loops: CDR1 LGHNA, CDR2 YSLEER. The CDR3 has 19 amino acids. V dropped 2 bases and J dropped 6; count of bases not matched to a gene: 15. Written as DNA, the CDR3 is TGCGCCAGCAGCCAATTAATCGGACAGGGGGATCGTGAGGCCGGGGAGCTGTTTTTT. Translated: CASSQLIGQGDREAGELFF.

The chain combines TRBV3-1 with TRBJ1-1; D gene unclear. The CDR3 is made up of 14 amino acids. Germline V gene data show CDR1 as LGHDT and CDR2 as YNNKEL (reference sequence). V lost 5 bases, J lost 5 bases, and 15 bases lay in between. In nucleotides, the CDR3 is TGTGCCAGCAGCTCCTTAATAAGTGGGACTGAAGCTTTCTTT. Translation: CASSSLISGTEAFF.

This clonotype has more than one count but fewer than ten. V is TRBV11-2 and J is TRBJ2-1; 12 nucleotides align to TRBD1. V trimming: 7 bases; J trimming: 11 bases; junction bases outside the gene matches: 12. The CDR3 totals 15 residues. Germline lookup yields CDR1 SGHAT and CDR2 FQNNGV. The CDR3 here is CASTVSGTGGDQQFF. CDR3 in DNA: TGTGCCAGCACCGTTTCCGGGACAGGGGGCGATCAGCAGTTCTTC.

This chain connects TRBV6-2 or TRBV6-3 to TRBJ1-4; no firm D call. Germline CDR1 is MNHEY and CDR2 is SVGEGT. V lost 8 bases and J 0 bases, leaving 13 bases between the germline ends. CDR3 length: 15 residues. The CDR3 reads CASFPSGATNEKLFF. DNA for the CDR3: TGTGCCAGCTTCCCGAGCGGCGCAACTAATGAAAAACTGTTTTTT.

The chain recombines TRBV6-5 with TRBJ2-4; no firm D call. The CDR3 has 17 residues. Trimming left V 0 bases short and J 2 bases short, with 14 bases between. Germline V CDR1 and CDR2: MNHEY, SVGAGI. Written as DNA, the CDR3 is TGTGCCAGCAGTTACTCGCCGGGTCTTTCGACCAAAAACATTCAGTACTTC. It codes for CASSYSPGLSTKNIQYF.